The clone carrying this T cell receptor beta chain was observed many times. Its antigen is currently unknown. This entry belongs to a study of molecular identifiers for immune sequencing clone quantification. TCRdb itself ran the PCR reads through MiXCR, one entry per CDR3 protein. The table lists around 43,000 distinct CDR3 sequences, 15% to 20% of them singletons. The germline CDR1 and CDR2 sequences are SQVTM and ANQGSEA. The CDR3 spans 14 residues. Trimming shortened V by 0 bases and J by 8 bases, and 16 bases separated the two germline ends. Study-level findings and limits: It was shown that clones above 20 RNA copies held over 99% of effector molecules, but under 1% in naive cells. Because of identical TCR molecules sharing a barcode, sizes of highly expanded clones could be underestimated.

Between about 19,000 and 1,000,000 sorted cells, with 10%, 30% or 50% RNA, yielded naive CD8 libraries. As CD8+CD4-CCR7+CD45RA+ cells, naive CD8 T cells were sorted. Input material: naive CD8+ T cells from blood, with Jurkat cell RNA spiked in. Documented subset: FACS-sorted CD8+CD4-CCR7+CD45RA+ naive T cells. The gene calls are TRBV29-1 and TRBJ1-2; maybe TRBD1 (5 bases). The sequence derives from a human donor in good health. Some libraries in this study had Jurkat cell RNA spiked in. The CDR3 sequence: CSVEDQKDTFGYTF. DNA for the CDR3: TGCAGCGTTGAAGATCAAAAGGACACGTTCGGCTACACCTTC.